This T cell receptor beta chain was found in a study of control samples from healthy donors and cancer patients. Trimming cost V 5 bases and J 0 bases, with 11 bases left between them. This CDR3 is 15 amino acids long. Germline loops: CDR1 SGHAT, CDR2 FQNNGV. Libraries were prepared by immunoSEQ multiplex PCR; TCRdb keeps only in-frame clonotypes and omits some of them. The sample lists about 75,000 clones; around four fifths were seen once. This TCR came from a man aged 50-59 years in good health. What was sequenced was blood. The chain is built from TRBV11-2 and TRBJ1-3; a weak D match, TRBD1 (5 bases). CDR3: CASSPGGGSGNTIYF. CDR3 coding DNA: TGTGCCAGCAGCCCCGGGGGGGGCTCTGGAAACACCATATATTTT. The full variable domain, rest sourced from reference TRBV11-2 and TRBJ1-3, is EAGVAQSPRYKIIEKRQSVAFWCNPISGHATLYWYQQILGQGPKLLIQFQNNGVVDDSQLPKDRFSAERLKGVDSTLKIQPAKLEDSAVYLCASSPGGGSGNTIYFGEGSWLTVV.